A single sample gave rise to the 12 T cell receptor beta chains below, sequenced in a study of blood T cell dynamics during melanoma immunotherapy. Some clones are missing from TCRdb's copy, which holds only in-frame ones; the method was immunoSEQ multiplex PCR. This sample has 9,500 to 11,000 clones, with approximately 90% found just once. Time point: pre-treatment baseline. The sample in question was blood, obtained from a patient treated with checkpoint blockade. The receptors were gathered from a human donor with melanoma.

This clone came up once. CDR3 DNA: TGTGCCAGCGGATATGGCAGGGGGCGGTCCGGGGAGCTGTTTTTT. Translated, it gives CASGYGRGRSGELFF. The V and J genes are TRBV6-1 and TRBJ2-2, with 8 positions matching TRBD1. Germline V gene lookup returns CDR1 MNHNS and CDR2 SASEGT. This CDR3 contains 15 residues. V lost 8 bases and J lost 6; bases outside the gene matches: 11.

The chain couples TRBV11-2 to TRBJ2-7; D possibly corresponds to TRBD2 (6 bases). The CDR3 length is 14 residues. Germline CDR1 SGHAT, CDR2 FQNNGV. Trimming took 8 bases from V and 7 from J, leaving 21 bases between them. CDR3: CASRPSGSYAEQYF. In nucleotides, the CDR3 is TGTGCCAGCCGCCCCAGCGGGTCCTATGCGGAGCAGTACTTC.

The table lists this clone with a count of one. V gene TRBV29-1 combines with J gene TRBJ2-1; 8 bases map to TRBD2. CDR1 and CDR2 from the germline V gene are SQVTM and ANQGSEA. The CDR3 totals 13 residues. Trimming at V came to 4 bases and at J to 10 bases, leaving 9 bases not matched to a gene. CDR3 sequence (DNA): TGCAGCGTTGGGCGGGAGGCCCCGGGGGAGCAGTTCTTC. The encoded protein is CSVGREAPGEQFF.

This clone was recorded once. A read error may account for a junction end that differs from germline. J is TRBJ1-2 and V is TRBV30; 8 nucleotides align to TRBD1. CDR3 length: 15 amino acids. Germline V gene data show CDR1 as GTSNPN and CDR2 as SVGIG (reference sequence). CDR3 amino acids: CAWRRPGTGRGGSAF. Here the CDR3 DNA reads TGTGCCTGGAGACGGCCCGGGACAGGACGGGGGGGGAGCGCCTTC.

V and J are TRBV28 and TRBJ1-4, with D possibly matching TRBD1 (6 bases). The germline V and J ends were trimmed by 4 bases and 5 bases, with 14 bases remaining between them. There are 15 residues in the CDR3. The germline V gene encodes CDR1 MDHEN and CDR2 SYDVKM. CDR3 region: CASSSAGQLNEKLFF. CDR3 DNA sequence: TGTGCCAGCAGTTCAGCGGGACAACTAAATGAAAAACTGTTTTTT.

The chain uses TRBV27 and TRBJ2-7; 9 nucleotides align to TRBD1. This CDR3 comprises 14 residues. Germline values: CDR1 MNHEY, CDR2 SMNVEV (reference sequence). The J segment lost 5 bases and the V segment lost 3 bases, leaving 5 bases of the junction unmatched. The CDR3 nucleotides read TGTGCCAGCAGTTTTCTGGGACAGGGCAACGAGCAGTACTTC. It translates to CASSFLGQGNEQYF.

The chain employs TRBV6-5 and TRBJ1-1; D unresolved. There are 14 residues in the CDR3. CDR1 is MNHEY and CDR2 is SVGAGI in the germline V gene. Trimming took 2 bases from V and 2 from J, leaving 9 bases between them. CDR3 sequence: CASSYRASNTEAFF. CDR3 bases: TGTGCCAGCAGTTACAGGGCCTCAAACACTGAAGCTTTCTTT.

In this sample, this clone turned up once. The J gene is TRBJ1-5, the V gene TRBV28, with D possibly TRBD1 on 6 matching bases. This CDR3 region has 17 residues. Germline CDR1 and CDR2: MDHEN and SYDVKM. The V end was cut by 6 bases, the J end by 4 bases, with 22 bases between. CDR3 DNA sequence: TGTGCCAGCAGCTCGCGTGGCTACAGGGCCCTTAATCAGCCCCAGCATTTT. It specifies CASSSRGYRALNQPQHF.

The gene calls are TRBV5-5 and TRBJ1-2; D call uncertain. V lost 2 bases, J lost 2 bases, and 10 bases lay in between. Germline V gene lookup returns CDR1 SGHKS and CDR2 YYEKEE (reference sequence). The CDR3 spans 14 residues. For the CDR3, the DNA is TGTGCCAGCAGCTTTCAGGAGACCAACTATGGCTACACCTTC. It translates to CASSFQETNYGYTF.

This chain joins TRBV7-3 and TRBJ2-1; D is unclear. The V gene lost 5 bases and the J gene lost 6 bases, with 5 bases spanning the gap. The CDR3 has 11 amino acids. In germline, CDR1 is SGHTA, CDR2 FQGTGA. CDR3 nucleotide sequence: TGTGCCAGCAGCCGCCGCAATGAGCAGTTCTTC. This codes for CASSRRNEQFF.

The chain employs TRBV5-4 and TRBJ2-3, with 8 bases aligning to TRBD2. V was pared by 4 bases and J by 3 bases, with 7 bases of the junction left unmatched. This CDR3 spans 15 amino acids. Looked up from germline, CDR1 is SGHNT and CDR2 is YYREEE (reference sequence). The CDR3 spells CASSGGLAMTDTQYF. CDR3 DNA: TGTGCCAGCAGCGGCGGACTAGCCATGACAGATACGCAGTATTTT.

This chain joins TRBV27 and TRBJ2-5; the D gene is possibly TRBD1 (6 bases). The CDR3 is 18 residues long. V dropped 5 bases and J dropped 2 bases, with 24 bases sitting between them. Germline V gene lookup returns CDR1 MNHEY and CDR2 SMNVEV (reference sequence). CDR3 bases: TGTGCCAGCAGTCCCCACGGCATCCCGGGACAAGTTCAAGAGACCCAGTACTTC. Protein: CASSPHGIPGQVQETQYF.